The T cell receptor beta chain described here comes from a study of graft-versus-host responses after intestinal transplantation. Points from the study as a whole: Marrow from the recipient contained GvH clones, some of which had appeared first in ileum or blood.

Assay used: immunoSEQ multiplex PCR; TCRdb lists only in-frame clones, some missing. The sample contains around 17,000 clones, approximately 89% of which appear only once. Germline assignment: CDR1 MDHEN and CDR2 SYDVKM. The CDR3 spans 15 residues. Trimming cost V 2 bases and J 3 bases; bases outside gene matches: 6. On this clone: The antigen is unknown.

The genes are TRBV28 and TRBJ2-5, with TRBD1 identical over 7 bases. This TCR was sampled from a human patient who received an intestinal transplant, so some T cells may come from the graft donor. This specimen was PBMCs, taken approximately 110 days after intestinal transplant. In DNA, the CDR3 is TGTGCCAGCAGTTTACCCTCAGGGGGTGAAGAGACCCAGTACTTC. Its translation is CASSLPSGGEETQYF.